What follows is one T cell receptor beta chain and its context. Its target is unknown. Germline loops: CDR1 SGHRS, CDR2 YFSETQ. The V end was cut by 4 bases, the J end by 4 bases, with 11 bases between. The length of the CDR3 is 13 residues. Assay: immunoSEQ multiplex PCR; the TCRdb copy retains only in-frame clones and omits some. The data show tens of thousands of clones, with just under 95% seen just once and 6.5% to 9% held by the top ten. The data are from a study of cytomegalovirus exposure and HLA in healthy donors. Broader study findings: Among TCR beta chains, those listed as cytomegalovirus-associated numbered some 160. Most TCR sequences were seen very rarely across donors, but some public TCRs occurred in many.

The rearrangement uses TRBV5-1 and TRBJ1-1; possible D gene TRBD1, 6 bases. The TCR sequence derives from a woman under 30 in good health and CMV-seropositive. The sample consisted of PBMCs. CDR3 residues: CASSTDSFTEAFF. The CDR3 nucleotides are TGCGCCAGCAGCACGGACAGCTTCACTGAAGCTTTCTTT.